The clone carrying this T cell receptor beta chain was counted ten times or more. What it binds is unknown. These data come from a study of early T cells in non-severe SARS-CoV-2 infection. As for the study in general: The chains were unpaired, and the sequenced material was bulk RNA from unsorted whole blood.

Study-level results: Sequences matched to VDJdb favored anti-spike CD8 responses, while private and CD4 specificities were missed.

The CDR3 is made up of 16 amino acids. Deletions cut 4 bases from V and 6 bases from J, with 19 bases between. CDR1 SGHDT and CDR2 YYEEEE come from the germline V gene. As part of library construction, unique molecular identifiers were attached to individual cDNA molecules. In TCRdb, the 5' RACE reads were re-called with MiXCR into one record per CDR3 protein. Among tens of thousands of distinct CDR3 sequences listed, 5.2% were seen once. The specimen sequenced was whole blood. The sequence derives from an adult who was a healthcare worker with PCR-confirmed SARS-CoV-2 infection or an uninfected control (not recorded which). The V gene is TRBV5-6, the J gene TRBJ2-2; D tentatively fits TRBD1 or TRBD2 (6 bases each). For the CDR3, the DNA is TGTGCCAGCAGCCACCTGGAGGGGGGACGCCCCGGGGAGCTGTTTTTT. It specifies CASSHLEGGRPGELFF.